What follows describes a single TCR beta chain. RNA was extracted and reverse transcribed into cDNA as the sequencing template. Data came from immunoSEQ multiplex PCR; TCRdb stores just in-frame clones and leaves some out. The repertoire holds around 170,000 clones, with 45% to 60% as singletons. These data originate in a study of CD8+ T cells in alopecia areata. The CDR3 loop spans 13 amino acids. Trimming stripped 6 bases from V and 5 bases from J, with 13 bases between. Germline values: CDR1 MNHEY, CDR2 SVGAGI. Treatment indicated: oral pan-JAK inhibitor, 5-10 mg twice daily. Sequencing was performed on CD8+ T cells sorted from blood, taken between weeks 51 and 54, from a patient treated with tofacitinib. The genes are TRBV6-5 and TRBJ1-2; D ambiguous. The sequence was collected from a human donor with alopecia areata. The CDR3 spells CASRLLTEYGYTF. The CDR3 DNA reads TGTGCCAGCAGACTCTTGACCGAGTATGGCTACACCTTC.